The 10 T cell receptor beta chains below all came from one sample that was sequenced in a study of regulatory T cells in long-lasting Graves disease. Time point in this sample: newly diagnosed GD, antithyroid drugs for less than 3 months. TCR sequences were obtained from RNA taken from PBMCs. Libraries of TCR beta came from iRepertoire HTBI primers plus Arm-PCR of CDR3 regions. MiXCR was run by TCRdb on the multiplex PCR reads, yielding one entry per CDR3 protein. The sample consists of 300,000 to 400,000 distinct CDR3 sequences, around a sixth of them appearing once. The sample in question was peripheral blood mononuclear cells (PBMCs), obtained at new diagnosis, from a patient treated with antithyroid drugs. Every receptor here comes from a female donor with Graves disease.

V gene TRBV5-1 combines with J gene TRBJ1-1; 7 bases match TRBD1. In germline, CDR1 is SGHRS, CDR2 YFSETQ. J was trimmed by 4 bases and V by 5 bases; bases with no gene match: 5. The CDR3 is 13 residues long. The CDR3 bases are TGCGCCAGCAGTTCCGGACAGGCCACTGAAGCTTTCTTT. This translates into CASSSGQATEAFF.

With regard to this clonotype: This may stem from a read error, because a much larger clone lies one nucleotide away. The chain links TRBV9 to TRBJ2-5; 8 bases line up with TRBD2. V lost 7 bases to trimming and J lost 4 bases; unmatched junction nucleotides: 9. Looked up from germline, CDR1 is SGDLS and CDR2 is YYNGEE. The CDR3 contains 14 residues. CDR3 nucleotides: TGTGCCAGCGGCGGGGGGAGGGGAGCAGAGACCCAGTACTTC. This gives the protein CASGGGRGAETQYF.

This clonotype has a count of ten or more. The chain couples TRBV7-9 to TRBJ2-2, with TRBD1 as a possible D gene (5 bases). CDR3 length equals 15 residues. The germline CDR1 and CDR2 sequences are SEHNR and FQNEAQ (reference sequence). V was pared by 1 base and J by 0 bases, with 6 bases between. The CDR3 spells CASSLGGPNTGELFF. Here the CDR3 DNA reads TGTGCCAGCAGCTTAGGGGGCCCGAACACCGGGGAGCTGTTTTTT.

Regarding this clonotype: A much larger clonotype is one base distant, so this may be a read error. The CDR3 region is CASSLRISGGGNQPQHF. The CDR3 nucleotides read TGTGCCAGCAGCTTGCGGATTTCAGGGGGGGGCAATCAGCCCCAGCATTTT. The chain combines TRBV5-5 with TRBJ1-5; 7 nucleotides match TRBD1. V was pared by 1 base and J by 2 bases, with 9 bases of the junction left unmatched. This CDR3 spans 17 amino acids. Looked up from germline, CDR1 is SGHKS and CDR2 is YYEKEE (reference sequence).

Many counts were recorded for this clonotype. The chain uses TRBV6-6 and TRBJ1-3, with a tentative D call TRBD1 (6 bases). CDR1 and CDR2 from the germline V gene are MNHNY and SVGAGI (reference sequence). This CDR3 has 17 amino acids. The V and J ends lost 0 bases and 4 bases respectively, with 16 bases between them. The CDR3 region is CASSYSRWGQTGNTIYF. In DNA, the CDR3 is TGTGCCAGCAGTTACTCGAGATGGGGGCAGACAGGAAACACCATATATTTT.

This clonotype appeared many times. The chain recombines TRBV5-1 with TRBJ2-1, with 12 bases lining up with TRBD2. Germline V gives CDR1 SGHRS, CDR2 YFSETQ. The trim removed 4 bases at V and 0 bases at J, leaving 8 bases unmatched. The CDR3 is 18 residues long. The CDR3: CASSPPTSGSHSYNEQFF. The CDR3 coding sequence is TGCGCCAGCAGCCCCCCGACTAGCGGGAGTCACTCCTACAATGAGCAGTTCTTC.

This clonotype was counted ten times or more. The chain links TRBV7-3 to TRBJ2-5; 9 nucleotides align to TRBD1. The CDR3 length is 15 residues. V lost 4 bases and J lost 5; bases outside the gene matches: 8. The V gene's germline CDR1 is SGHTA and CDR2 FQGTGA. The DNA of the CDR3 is TGTGCCAGCAGCTCGGGACAGGGAGATGGGGAGACCCAGTACTTC. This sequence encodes CASSSGQGDGETQYF.

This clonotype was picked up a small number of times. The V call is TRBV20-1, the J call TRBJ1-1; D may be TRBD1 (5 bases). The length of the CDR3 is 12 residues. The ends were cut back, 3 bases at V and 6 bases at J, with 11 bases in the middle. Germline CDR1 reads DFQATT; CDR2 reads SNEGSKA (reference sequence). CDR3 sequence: CSASRQGAEAFF. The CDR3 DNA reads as TGCAGTGCTAGTCGGCAGGGCGCTGAAGCTTTCTTT.

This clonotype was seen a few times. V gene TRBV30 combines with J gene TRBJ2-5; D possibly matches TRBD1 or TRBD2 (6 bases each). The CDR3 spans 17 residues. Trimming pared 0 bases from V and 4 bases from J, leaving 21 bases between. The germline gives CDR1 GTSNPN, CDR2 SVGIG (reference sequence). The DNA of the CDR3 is TGTGCCTGGAGTGTAAGCGTCGGACTATTGGGGGCAGAGACCCAGTACTTC. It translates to CAWSVSVGLLGAETQYF. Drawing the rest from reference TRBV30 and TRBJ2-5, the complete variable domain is SQTIHQWPATLVQPVGSPLSLECTVEGTSNPNLYWYRQAAGRGLQLLFYSVGIGQISSEVPQNLSASRPQDRQFILSSKKLLLSDSGFYLCAWSVSVGLLGAETQYFGPGTRLLVL.

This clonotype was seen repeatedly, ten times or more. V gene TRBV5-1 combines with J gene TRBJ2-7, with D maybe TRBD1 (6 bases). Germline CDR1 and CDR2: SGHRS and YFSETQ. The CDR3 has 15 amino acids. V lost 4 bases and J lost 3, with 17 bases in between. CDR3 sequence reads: CASSTSPGHGYEQYF. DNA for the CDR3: TGCGCCAGCAGCACAAGTCCGGGACACGGCTACGAGCAGTACTTC.